This TCR beta chain was profiled in a study of blood T cell repertoires in COVID-19. Overall study context: The analysed material was cDNA or gDNA that came from T cells, B-cell-depleted T cells, or PBMCs.

Authors' methods: Reference gene primer amplification gave estimated nucleated cell counts. The method was immunoSEQ multiplex PCR; TCRdb's version includes in-frame clones alone and lacks a portion of them. From that table come the V and J calls and clone size; the DNA was used to work out D and trimming. The sample lists approximately 200,000 clones; around 94% were seen once. Germline V gives CDR1 LNHDA, CDR2 SQIVND (reference sequence). This CDR3 has 14 residues. V lost 2 bases to trimming and J lost 6 bases, with 10 bases between them. A single count supports this clone. The sequencing input was peripheral blood. The rearrangement links TRBV19 to TRBJ2-2, with D possibly matching TRBD2 (5 bases). The TCR comes from a man aged 25 to 40 with COVID-19, enrolled during active disease. CDR3 sequence: CASSISQRSGELFF. The CDR3 DNA sequence: TGTGCCAGTAGTATATCACAGCGGTCCGGGGAGCTGTTTTTT. Full variable domain (rest looked up from reference TRBV19 and TRBJ2-2): DGGITQSPKYLFRKEGQNVTLSCEQNLNHDAMYWYRQDPGQGLRLIYYSQIVNDFQKGDIAEGYSVSREKKESFPLTVTSAQKNPTAFYLCASSISQRSGELFFGEGSRLTVL.